The rows below give T cell receptor beta chains drawn from one sample of a study of T cell responses to AZD1222 COVID-19 vaccine. Here immunoSEQ multiplex PCR was the method, and the copy in TCRdb shows in-frame clones only, minus some. The profile covers 95,000 to 150,000 clones, with around 93% appearing a single time and around 15% taken by the ten largest. The sample in question was peripheral blood, obtained on day 0 of AZD1222 vaccination. The receptor set was obtained from an adult in good health. Both conserved end residues are part of each CDR3. The order of the fields is clone size, D gene, V gene, J gene, CDR3 DNA, CDR3 protein. A D gene is named only where the DNA matches it firmly. Clone size, where shown, is once, few, many, or a class for clones that have expanded.

.	.	TRBV28	TRBJ1-5	TGTGCCAGCAGTTTGTGGGGCAATCAGCCCCAGCATTTT	CASSLWGNQPQHF
.	TRBD1	TRBV7-2	TRBJ1-5	TGTGCCAGCAGCTATACTGGACAGGGAAGCCAGCCCCAGCATTTT	CASSYTGQGSQPQHF
.	.	TRBV19	TRBJ1-2	TGTGCCAGTAGTATGGGGCTCAGCCCTATGAGCTACACCTTC	CASSMGLSPMSYTF
.	TRBD1	TRBV27	TRBJ1-5	TGTGCCAGCAGTTTTTCCCCGGACAGGGAAAGCAATCAGCCCCAGCATTTT	CASSFSPDRESNQPQHF
.	TRBD1	TRBV28	TRBJ1-3	TGTGCCAGTCATATGGGACAGCAGAACTCTGGAAACACCATATATTTT	CASHMGQQNSGNTIYF
.	.	TRBV4-3	TRBJ1-2	TGCGCCAGCAGCCATGAGGTTCTCGGTGGCTACACCTTC	CASSHEVLGGYTF
once	TRBD2	TRBV19	TRBJ2-1	TGTGCCAGTAGTTCAACTAGCGGGGCGCAGTTCTTC	CASSSTSGAQFF
.	TRBD1	TRBV10-3	TRBJ2-7	TGTGCCATCAGTGTTCCGGGACAGGGTACTGAGCAGTACTTC	CAISVPGQGTEQYF
.	.	TRBV5-6	TRBJ1-2	TGTGCCAGCAGCTTGTCCGGGGTCAATGGCTACACCTTC	CASSLSGVNGYTF
.	TRBD2	TRBV27	TRBJ2-1	TGTGCCAGCAGTTACAGCGGGAGTAATCCCTACAATGAGCAGTTCTTC	CASSYSGSNPYNEQFF